Listed below are T cell receptor beta chains from one sample, sequenced in a study of CD8 T cells in Susac syndrome. Via MiXCR, TCRdb re-called the immunoSEQ multiplex PCR reads, giving one row per CDR3 protein. Here the sample spans over 150,000 distinct CDR3 sequences, around 94% being singletons. The sequencing input was CD4+ T cells from PBMCs. These receptors all stem from a human donor with Susac syndrome. CDR3s include the opening cysteine and the closing phenylalanine or tryptophan. The order of the fields is D gene, clone size, V gene, J gene, CDR3 protein, CDR3 DNA. A D gene is named only where the DNA matches it firmly. Size is omitted from some rows. Given values are once, few, many or a class for expanded clones.

D: NA; size: NA; V: TRBV19; J: TRBJ1-1; CDR3: CASSIVTGALNTEAFF; DNA: TGTGCCAGTAGTATCGTCACAGGTGCCCTCAACACTGAAGCTTTCTTT
D: NA; size: NA; V: TRBV2; J: TRBJ1-6; CDR3: CASTLTASPLHF; DNA: TGTGCCAGCACCCTGACCGCTTCACCCCTCCACTTT
D: TRBD1; size: NA; V: TRBV20-1; J: TRBJ1-1; CDR3: CSARVPGQDNTEAFF; DNA: TGCAGTGCTAGAGTTCCGGGACAGGATAACACTGAAGCTTTCTTT
D: TRBD2; size: NA; V: TRBV2; J: TRBJ2-3; CDR3: CASSTQSGRAMNTQYF; DNA: TGTGCCAGCAGCACTCAGAGCGGGAGGGCCATGAATACGCAGTATTTT
D: NA; size: NA; V: TRBV29-1; J: TRBJ1-2; CDR3: CSVAKGSSSYGYTF; DNA: TGCAGCGTGGCCAAGGGGTCGTCTTCCTATGGCTACACCTTC
D: NA; size: NA; V: TRBV28; J: TRBJ2-6; CDR3: CASSLLFQGGFRGSGANVLTF; DNA: TGTGCCAGCAGTTTATTATTCCAGGGGGGGTTTCGAGGCTCTGGGGCCAACGTCCTGACTTTC
D: TRBD1; size: NA; V: TRBV6-6; J: TRBJ2-7; CDR3: CASSLDRGSGEQYF; DNA: TGTGCCAGCAGTTTGGACAGGGGATCAGGAGAGCAGTACTTC
D: NA; size: NA; V: TRBV14; J: TRBJ2-1; CDR3: CASSPRRDNEQFF; DNA: TGTGCCAGCAGCCCGAGACGGGACAATGAGCAGTTCTTC
D: NA; size: NA; V: TRBV28; J: TRBJ1-1; CDR3: CASSSSQGVRTEAFF; DNA: TGTGCCAGCAGTTCATCTCAAGGGGTCCGGACTGAAGCTTTCTTT
D: NA; size: NA; V: TRBV20-1; J: TRBJ1-2; CDR3: CSASESLGMYGYTF; DNA: TGCAGTGCTAGTGAGTCCCTTGGGATGTATGGCTACACCTTC
D: NA; size: few; V: TRBV9; J: TRBJ2-7; CDR3: CASGGSYEQYF; DNA: TGTGCCAGCGGGGGTAGCTACGAGCAGTACTTC
D: NA; size: NA; V: TRBV28; J: TRBJ2-7; CDR3: CASRGEGGWYEQYF; DNA: TGTGCCAGTAGAGGGGAGGGGGGATGGTACGAGCAGTACTTC
D: TRBD2; size: NA; V: TRBV19; J: TRBJ2-2; CDR3: CASRPPGGYTGELFF; DNA: TGTGCCAGTAGACCCCCCGGGGGGTACACCGGGGAGCTGTTTTTT
D: TRBD1; size: NA; V: TRBV20-1; J: TRBJ2-7; CDR3: CSARDQGQGYEQYF; DNA: TGCAGTGCTAGAGATCAGGGACAGGGGTACGAGCAGTACTTC
D: NA; size: NA; V: TRBV29-1; J: TRBJ1-1; CDR3: CSVAPGGGNTEAFF; DNA: TGCAGCGTAGCTCCTGGGGGGGGGAACACTGAAGCTTTCTTT
D: NA; size: once; V: TRBV15; J: TRBJ2-1; CDR3: CATSRDQAVYNEQFF; DNA: TGTGCCACCAGCAGAGATCAGGCAGTATACAATGAGCAGTTCTTC
D: TRBD2; size: NA; V: TRBV6-1; J: TRBJ2-7; CDR3: CASSVSGGDEQYF; DNA: TGTGCCAGCAGTGTATCGGGAGGGGACGAGCAGTACTTC
D: TRBD2; size: few; V: TRBV15; J: TRBJ2-7; CDR3: CATSSRRASGSYEQYF; DNA: TGTGCCACCAGCTCGAGGAGGGCCAGCGGGAGTTACGAGCAGTACTTC
D: NA; size: NA; V: TRBV21-1; J: TRBJ2-5; CDR3: CASSGTSGVQETQYF; DNA: TGTGCCAGCAGCGGGACTAGCGGAGTACAAGAGACCCAGTACTTC
D: NA; size: NA; V: TRBV20-1; J: TRBJ1-1; CDR3: CSASTNTEAFF; DNA: TGCAGTGCTAGCACAAACACTGAAGCTTTCTTT
D: NA; size: NA; V: TRBV20-1; J: TRBJ1-2; CDR3: CSAHQTGRAYGYTF; DNA: TGCAGTGCTCACCAAACAGGACGGGCCTATGGCTACACCTTC
D: NA; size: NA; V: TRBV5-1; J: TRBJ1-1; CDR3: CASSLAGGQGTEAFF; DNA: TGCGCCAGCAGCTTGGCCGGGGGCCAAGGGACTGAAGCTTTCTTT
D: NA; size: NA; V: TRBV24-1; J: TRBJ2-3; CDR3: CATSDPVVGPSTDTQYF; DNA: TGTGCCACCAGTGACCCCGTCGTAGGCCCCAGCACAGATACGCAGTATTTT
D: TRBD2; size: NA; V: TRBV5-1; J: TRBJ2-1; CDR3: CASSPVAGLAGEQFF; DNA: TGCGCCAGCAGCCCGGTGGCTGGACTAGCGGGAGAGCAGTTCTTC
D: NA; size: NA; V: TRBV19; J: TRBJ2-6; CDR3: CASSYGSSGANVLTF; DNA: TGTGCCAGTTCTTATGGGAGCTCTGGGGCCAACGTCCTGACTTTC
D: TRBD2; size: NA; V: TRBV7-9; J: TRBJ2-1; CDR3: CASSSPGLATYNEQFF; DNA: TGTGCCAGCAGCTCACCGGGACTAGCCACATACAATGAGCAGTTCTTC
D: NA; size: NA; V: TRBV20-1; J: TRBJ1-2; CDR3: CSATAGGYTF; DNA: TGCAGTGCTACCGCTGGGGGCTACACCTTC
D: TRBD1; size: NA; V: TRBV27; J: TRBJ2-7; CDR3: CASSLLQGFSYEQYF; DNA: TGTGCCAGCAGTTTATTACAGGGGTTCTCCTACGAGCAGTACTTC
D: NA; size: NA; V: TRBV21-1; J: TRBJ1-1; CDR3: CASSILRGLNTEAFF; DNA: TGTGCCAGCAGCATACTCAGGGGGCTGAACACTGAAGCTTTCTTT
D: NA; size: NA; V: TRBV20-1; J: TRBJ2-7; CDR3: CSALPDRSYEQYF; DNA: TGCAGTGCCCTCCCCGACAGGAGCTACGAGCAGTACTTC
D: NA; size: NA; V: TRBV7-2; J: TRBJ1-1; CDR3: CASSPGPGRENTEAFF; DNA: TGTGCCAGCAGCCCGGGGCCAGGGAGGGAGAACACTGAAGCTTTCTTT
D: TRBD1; size: NA; V: TRBV27; J: TRBJ2-7; CDR3: CASSLGTGRRNEQYF; DNA: TGTGCCAGCAGTCTGGGGACAGGGAGAAGGAACGAGCAGTACTTC
D: TRBD1; size: NA; V: TRBV28; J: TRBJ2-4; CDR3: CASSLFGWDRATQAKNIQYF; DNA: TGTGCCAGCAGTTTATTCGGCTGGGACAGGGCAACCCAAGCCAAAAACATTCAGTACTTC
D: NA; size: once; V: TRBV30; J: TRBJ2-3; CDR3: CAWTGLTTDTQYF; DNA: TGTGCCTGGACGGGACTGACAACAGATACGCAGTATTTT
D: NA; size: once; V: TRBV28; J: TRBJ2-3; CDR3: CASSSGLKGKTDTQYF; DNA: TGTGCCAGCAGCTCTGGTTTAAAGGGGAAAACAGATACGCAGTATTTT
D: TRBD2; size: NA; V: TRBV2; J: TRBJ2-2; CDR3: CASSELAGNTGELFF; DNA: TGTGCCAGCAGTGAGCTAGCGGGAAACACCGGGGAGCTGTTTTTT
D: TRBD2; size: NA; V: TRBV20-1; J: TRBJ2-7; CDR3: CSADGAGGYDEQYF; DNA: TGCAGTGCAGACGGCGCGGGAGGGTATGACGAGCAGTACTTC